A selection of T cell receptor beta chains follows, all from one sample in a study of blood T cell repertoires in COVID-19. The method was immunoSEQ multiplex PCR; TCRdb's version includes in-frame clones alone and lacks a portion of them. In the table there are around 15,000 clones, under 95% of which are singletons. Source material: peripheral blood. Receptors were obtained from a man between 60 and 75 years old with active COVID-19. Both conserved end residues are part of each CDR3. D genes are given only for firm matches. Some rows mark clone size as missing; the rest say once, few, many or name a class of expanded clone.

v_call,j_call,clone_size,d_call,cdr3_nt,cdr3_aa
TRBV19,TRBJ1-5,NA,TRBD1,TGTGCCAGTAGTATCGGACAGGCTAGCAATCAGCCCCAGCATTTT,CASSIGQASNQPQHF
TRBV19,TRBJ1-1,NA,NA,TGTGCCAGTAGTCCGACTTCGACAGGAAAATACGAGACGGCTGAAGCTTTCTTT,CASSPTSTGKYETAEAFF
TRBV2,TRBJ1-2,NA,TRBD1,TGTGGAGAAGACAGGGGGCGGTATGGCTACACCTTC,CGEDRGRYGYTF
TRBV28,TRBJ1-2,NA,TRBD1,TGTGCCAGCACCACGGGACAGGACTATGGCTACACCTTC,CASTTGQDYGYTF
TRBV7-6,TRBJ2-5,NA,NA,TGTGCCAGCGGGAGAGGGCGACAAGAGACCCAGTACTTC,CASGRGRQETQYF
TRBV4-2,TRBJ2-3,NA,TRBD2,TGTGCCAGCAGCCATCTAGGTCTAGCGGGTTCAGATACGCAGTATTTT,CASSHLGLAGSDTQYF
TRBV28,TRBJ2-5,NA,NA,TGTGCCAGCAGCCTCTTCCGGGGGACCCAGTACTTC,CASSLFRGTQYF
TRBV5-1,TRBJ2-1,NA,NA,TGCGCCAGCAGCTTGCAGGGGTCTGGCTACAATGAGCAGTTCTTC,CASSLQGSGYNEQFF
TRBV6-1,TRBJ1-6,NA,NA,TGTGCCAGCAGTGAGTATGTAGCCCCATCGAATTCACCCCTCCACTTT,CASSEYVAPSNSPLHF
TRBV6-5,TRBJ2-2,NA,NA,TGTGCCAGCAGTTTGACCACAGGGACCGGGGAGCTGTTTTTT,CASSLTTGTGELFF
TRBV14,TRBJ2-3,NA,NA,TGTGCCAGCAGCCAAGATTGGCAGAACACAGATACGCAGTATTTT,CASSQDWQNTDTQYF
TRBV19,TRBJ2-1,NA,NA,TGTGCCAGTAGTGCCTACTTCAATGAGCAGTTCTTC,CASSAYFNEQFF
TRBV10-2,TRBJ2-7,medium-sized,TRBD2,TGCGCCAGCAGTGAGTCGTTTAGCGGGGGCTACGAGCAGTACTTC,CASSESFSGGYEQYF
TRBV10-3,TRBJ1-1,NA,NA,TGTGCCATCAGAAGTCAGGCCACAGGAAGCCGTTTTACTGAAGCTTTCTTT,CAIRSQATGSRFTEAFF
TRBV29-1,TRBJ1-1,NA,NA,TGCAGCGTTCTAACCCCAGGGAACACTGAAGCTTTCTTT,CSVLTPGNTEAFF
TRBV5-1,TRBJ2-5,once,TRBD2,TGCGCCAGCAGCTTGGATGCAGCGGGGGGGCGTAGAGAGACCCAGTACTTC,CASSLDAAGGRRETQYF
TRBV5-4,TRBJ2-7,NA,TRBD1,TGTGCCAGCAGCTTACCCGGGACAGGGGCATACGAGCAGTACTTC,CASSLPGTGAYEQYF
TRBV19,TRBJ2-6,NA,NA,TGTGCCAGTAGACCCCAGGGGTATGGGGCCAACGTCCTGACTTTC,CASRPQGYGANVLTF
TRBV10-1,TRBJ1-1,NA,NA,TGCGCCAGCAGTGAGGCCCAGGCGAACACTGAAGCTTTCTTT,CASSEAQANTEAFF
TRBV6-5,TRBJ1-2,NA,NA,TGTGCCAGCACCTCATCGGGGGGAAGAGGTTTTGGCTACACCTTC,CASTSSGGRGFGYTF
TRBV10-1,TRBJ2-1,NA,TRBD1,TGCGCCAGCAGCGGGGACAGCTCCTACAATGAGCAGTTCTTC,CASSGDSSYNEQFF
TRBV5-1,TRBJ2-3,once,NA,TGCGCCAGCAGCTTGGGCTCAGGACTCACAGATACGCAGTATTTT,CASSLGSGLTDTQYF
TRBV5-1,TRBJ2-1,NA,NA,TGCGCCAGCAGCTTGGAACCCCGGGCGGGGTCCTACAATGAGCAGTTCTTC,CASSLEPRAGSYNEQFF
TRBV9,TRBJ2-5,NA,TRBD2,TGTGCCAGCAGCGCCGCTAGCGGGGGGGCGTTGGAGACCCAGTACTTC,CASSAASGGALETQYF
TRBV7-2,TRBJ1-6,NA,NA,TGTGCCAGCAGCTTAGTTGGAGCGGGAGCCCCCCTCCACTTT,CASSLVGAGAPLHF
TRBV28,TRBJ2-1,NA,NA,TGTGCCAGCAGTCCCGACAACTCCTACAATGAGCAGTTCTTC,CASSPDNSYNEQFF
TRBV7-9,TRBJ1-4,NA,NA,TGTGCCAGCGCGCCCAGAGGAACTAATGAAAAACTGTTTTTT,CASAPRGTNEKLFF
TRBV14,TRBJ2-4,NA,NA,TGTGCCAGCAGCCAACAAATAGCCAAAAACATTCAGTACTTC,CASSQQIAKNIQYF
TRBV2,TRBJ1-1,NA,NA,TGTGCCAGCAGTGAAATTGGAGTACCAAGAGAGTTT,CASSEIGVPREF
TRBV14,TRBJ2-5,NA,NA,TGTGCCAGCAGCCAAGGCATGAGAAGCGAGACCCAGTACTTC,CASSQGMRSETQYF
TRBV5-4,TRBJ1-4,NA,TRBD1,TGTGCCAGCAGCCCCTCAGGGGGCCTGAGGGAAAAACTGTTTTTT,CASSPSGGLREKLFF
TRBV6-5,TRBJ2-5,NA,NA,TGTGCCAGCAGTTACTCGAGGGGGTCGGAGACCCAGTACTTC,CASSYSRGSETQYF
TRBV14,TRBJ2-5,NA,TRBD1,TGTGCCAGCAGCCAATGGACAGGAGAGACCCAGTACTTC,CASSQWTGETQYF
TRBV6-1,TRBJ2-5,NA,TRBD1,TGTGCCAGCAGTGAAAACAGGGGGAGAGGGGAGACCCAGTACTTC,CASSENRGRGETQYF
TRBV3-1/TRBV3-2,TRBJ1-5,NA,TRBD1,TGTGCCAGCAGCCAAGCAGGGGGATCCAATCAGCCCCAGCATTTT,CASSQAGGSNQPQHF
TRBV28,TRBJ1-2,NA,NA,TGTGCCAGCAGTTTGGCCGCGGGGGGAATTGGGGGCTACACCTTC,CASSLAAGGIGGYTF
TRBV5-1,TRBJ1-1,NA,TRBD1,TGCGCCAGCAGCGAGGACAGGGCGGCTGAAGCTTTCTTT,CASSEDRAAEAFF
TRBV5-4,TRBJ2-1,NA,TRBD1,TGTGCCAGCAGCTTGTCGGACAGGGTCGGTTGGGAGCAGTTCTTC,CASSLSDRVGWEQFF
TRBV6-5,TRBJ1-1,NA,NA,TGTGCCAGCAGCTACCAGGGGCAATACACTGAAGCTTTCTTT,CASSYQGQYTEAFF
TRBV11-2,TRBJ1-2,NA,TRBD1,TGTGCCAGCAGCTTAGATCGACAGGGTATTAGTTTGGATGGCTACACCTTC,CASSLDRQGISLDGYTF
TRBV28,TRBJ1-2,NA,NA,TGTGCCAGCAGTTCCGGACAGTATGGCTACACCTTC,CASSSGQYGYTF
TRBV12-5,TRBJ1-5,NA,NA,TGTGCTATTCTTACGGGACACAAACATCAGCCCCAGCATTTT,CAILTGHKHQPQHF
TRBV4-2,TRBJ2-3,NA,NA,TGTGCCAGCAGCCAAGTAGGAGTAGTATCTTGGGATACGCAGTATTTT,CASSQVGVVSWDTQYF
TRBV11-2,TRBJ2-5,once,TRBD1,TGTGCCAGCAGCTCCCGGGACAGGGATCCCCAAGAGACCCAGTACTTC,CASSSRDRDPQETQYF
TRBV28,TRBJ1-5,NA,TRBD1,TGTGCCAGCAGTTTAGGGACAGGGAATCAGCCCCAGCATTTT,CASSLGTGNQPQHF
TRBV10-1,TRBJ2-2,NA,TRBD1,TGCGCCAGCAGCTCGCAAGGGACAGTGAACACCGGGGAGCTGTTTTTT,CASSSQGTVNTGELFF
TRBV29-1,TRBJ1-2,NA,NA,TGCAGCGTGTTGACAGGTGGCTACACCTTC,CSVLTGGYTF
TRBV19,TRBJ2-1,NA,NA,TGTGCCAGTAGTATAAACGGGGGGCCTTACAATGAGCAGTTCTTC,CASSINGGPYNEQFF
TRBV5-1,TRBJ2-7,few,TRBD2,TGCGCCAGCAGCCAACACAAGTTGTCTCCAGGACTAGCGGGGATCAATCCTATTCGATACGAGCAGTACTTC,CASSQHKLSPGLAGINPIRYEQYF
TRBV6-6,TRBJ2-7,NA,TRBD1,TGTGCCAGCAGTGGGGGGACAGGGCCCTACGAGCAGTACTTC,CASSGGTGPYEQYF
TRBV10-1,TRBJ2-3,NA,NA,TGCGCCAGCAGTGAGCGCGCTAGCACAGATACGCAGTATTTT,CASSERASTDTQYF
TRBV10-3,TRBJ1-2,once,TRBD1,TGTGCCAGCCACAGGGGAAGTTTAGGAGGCTACACCTTC,CASHRGSLGGYTF
TRBV10-2,TRBJ2-6,NA,NA,TGCGCCAGCAGGGCAAGCTCTGGGGCCAACGTCCTGACTTTC,CASRASSGANVLTF
TRBV28,TRBJ1-2,NA,NA,TGTGCCAGCATTCATTTAGGGGGACGGAAGAACTATGGCTACACCTTC,CASIHLGGRKNYGYTF
TRBV19,TRBJ1-1,NA,TRBD1,TGTGCCAGTATCGGCCCAGGACAGGTGCGGACTGAAGCTTTCTTT,CASIGPGQVRTEAFF